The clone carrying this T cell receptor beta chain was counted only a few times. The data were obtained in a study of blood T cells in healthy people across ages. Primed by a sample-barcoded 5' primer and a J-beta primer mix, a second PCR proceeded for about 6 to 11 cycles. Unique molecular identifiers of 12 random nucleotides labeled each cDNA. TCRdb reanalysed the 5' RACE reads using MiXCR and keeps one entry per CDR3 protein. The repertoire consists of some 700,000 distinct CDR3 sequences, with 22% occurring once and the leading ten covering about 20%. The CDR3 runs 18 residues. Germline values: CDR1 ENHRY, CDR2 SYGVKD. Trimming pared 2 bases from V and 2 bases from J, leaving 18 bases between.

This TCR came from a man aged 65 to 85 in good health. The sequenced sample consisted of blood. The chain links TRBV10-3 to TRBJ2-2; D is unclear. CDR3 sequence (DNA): TGTGCCATCAGTGAGCCCCCCGTATGGGCGGACAACACCGGGGAGCTGTTTTTT. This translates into CAISEPPVWADNTGELFF.